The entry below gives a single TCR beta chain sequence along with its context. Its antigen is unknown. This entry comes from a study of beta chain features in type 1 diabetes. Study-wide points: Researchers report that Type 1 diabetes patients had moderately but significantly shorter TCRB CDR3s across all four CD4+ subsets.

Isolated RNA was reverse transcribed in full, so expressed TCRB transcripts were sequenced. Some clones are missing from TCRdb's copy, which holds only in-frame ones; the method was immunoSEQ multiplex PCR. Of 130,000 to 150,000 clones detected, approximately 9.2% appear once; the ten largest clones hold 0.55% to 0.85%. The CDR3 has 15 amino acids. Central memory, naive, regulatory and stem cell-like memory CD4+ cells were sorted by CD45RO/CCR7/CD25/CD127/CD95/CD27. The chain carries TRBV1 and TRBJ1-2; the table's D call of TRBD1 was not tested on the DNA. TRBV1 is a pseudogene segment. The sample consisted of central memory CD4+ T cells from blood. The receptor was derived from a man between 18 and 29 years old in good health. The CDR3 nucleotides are TGCACCAGCATGGGCGGACAGGGAACTAACTATGGCTACACCTTC. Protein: CTSMGGQGTNYGYTF.